Shown below are 3 T cell receptor beta chains from a single sample sequenced in a study of cytomegalovirus exposure and HLA in healthy donors. The primer mix had 60 Vbeta and 13 Jbeta primers. Assay used: immunoSEQ multiplex PCR; TCRdb lists only in-frame clones, some missing. The repertoire holds more than 85,000 clones, with around 80% as singletons. The sample comprised PBMCs. Receptors were obtained from a female donor in good health and CMV-seropositive.

The chain links TRBV5-1 to TRBJ2-2; TRBD1 matches 8 bases. Germline V lookup: CDR1 SGHRS, CDR2 YFSETQ. V shed 4 bases and J 3 bases; nucleotides not matched to a gene: 5. The CDR3 totals 15 residues. CDR3 region: CASSTPDRDTGELFF. Written as DNA, the CDR3 is TGCGCCAGCAGCACCCCGGACAGGGACACCGGGGAGCTGTTTTTT.

The chain recombines TRBV11-2 with TRBJ2-7; TRBD1 matches 9 bases. Looked up from germline, CDR1 is SGHAT and CDR2 is FQNNGV. The CDR3 extends over 13 amino acids. The trim removed 2 bases at V and 10 bases at J, leaving 6 bases unmatched. The chain's CDR3 is CASSLTGTGCQYF. For the CDR3, the DNA is TGTGCCAGCAGCTTAACCGGGACAGGGTGCCAGTACTTC.

V is TRBV6-5 and J is TRBJ1-2; D is undetermined. CDR1 and CDR2 (germline): MNHEY, SVGAGI. The V gene lost 0 bases and the J gene lost 0 bases, with 11 bases spanning the gap. The CDR3 is made up of 16 amino acids. The CDR3 spells CASSYSTGIANYGYTF. The DNA of the CDR3 is TGTGCCAGCAGTTACTCGACTGGCATAGCTAACTATGGCTACACCTTC.